One sample yielded the 20 T cell receptor beta chains listed below, sequenced in a study of T cell responses to AZD1222 COVID-19 vaccine. TCRdb keeps only in-frame clones here, not all; method: immunoSEQ multiplex PCR. The sample includes 95,000 to 110,000 clones, about 90% of them seen just once. Here the sequenced sample was peripheral blood, taken on day 0 of AZD1222 vaccination. Every receptor here comes from an adult in good health.

The chain is built from TRBV30 and TRBJ2-5; tentatively, D is TRBD1 (6 bases). Trimming stripped 2 bases from V and 2 bases from J, with 15 bases between. The length of the CDR3 is 15 residues. Germline V CDR1 and CDR2: GTSNPN, SVGIG (reference sequence). The CDR3 is CAWSRSRGKQETQYF. The CDR3 coding sequence is TGTGCCTGGAGTCGATCTAGGGGGAAACAAGAGACCCAGTACTTC.

The chain's CDR3 is CASSVVDSFSYNEQFF. The DNA for the CDR3 is TGTGCCAGCAGCGTAGTTGACTCTTTTTCCTACAATGAGCAGTTCTTC. V is TRBV9 and J is TRBJ2-1; D unresolved. V lost 0 bases to trimming and J lost 1 base, with 11 bases between them. Germline values: CDR1 SGDLS, CDR2 YYNGEE. The CDR3 has 16 amino acids.

V is TRBV7-9 and J is TRBJ1-2; D possibly corresponds to TRBD1 (6 bases). This CDR3 region has 16 residues. Trimming took off 3 bases at V and 7 bases at J, with 21 bases between the two ends. The germline V gene encodes CDR1 SEHNR and CDR2 FQNEAQ (reference sequence). The CDR3 reads CASSLPSGQGLGGYTF. CDR3 bases: TGTGCCAGCAGCTTGCCCTCGGGCCAGGGGTTGGGTGGCTACACCTTC.

The chain links TRBV5-4 to TRBJ2-7; D possibly corresponds to TRBD2 (6 bases). Trimming took off 0 bases at V and 2 bases at J, with 9 bases between the two ends. The CDR3 runs 14 residues. Germline V CDR1 and CDR2: SGHNT, YYREEE (reference sequence). CDR3 nucleotide sequence: TGTGCCAGCAGCTTGGGCTGGGGGGCCTACGAGCAGTACTTC. Amino acid sequence: CASSLGWGAYEQYF.

The chain joins TRBV7-2 to TRBJ1-1; D unresolved. The CDR3 covers 13 residues. Germline V gene lookup returns CDR1 SGHTA and CDR2 FQGNSA. Trimming pared 2 bases from V and 1 base from J, leaving 5 bases between. CDR3 in amino acids: CASSLTENTEAFF. The CDR3 DNA sequence: TGTGCCAGCAGCTTAACGGAGAACACTGAAGCTTTCTTT. Based on the CDR3 plus reference TRBV7-2 and TRBJ1-1, the full variable domain is GAGVSQSPSNKVTEKGKDVELRCDPISGHTALYWYRQSLGQGLEFLIYFQGNSAPDKSGLPSDRFSAERTGGSVSTLTIQRTQQEDSAVYLCASSLTENTEAFFGQGTRLTVV.

The rearrangement joins TRBV2 to TRBJ1-6; 11 bases map to TRBD1. Trimming removed 7 bases from V and 10 bases from J; junction bases left unmatched: 6. Germline loops: CDR1 SNHLY, CDR2 FYNNEI. The CDR3 loop spans 14 amino acids. The CDR3, as DNA: TGTGCCAGCAACCTGGGACAGGGGGAATCACCCCTCCACTTT. Protein sequence: CASNLGQGESPLHF.

This sequence joins TRBV27 and TRBJ1-2; D is ambiguous. The germline V gene encodes CDR1 MNHEY and CDR2 SMNVEV (reference sequence). Trimming took 6 bases from V and 2 from J, leaving 13 bases between them. The CDR3 spans 14 residues. The CDR3 sequence: CASSTSRLNYGYTF. The CDR3 region has the DNA TGTGCCAGCAGCACCTCCCGACTGAACTATGGCTACACCTTC.

This sequence joins TRBV2 and TRBJ2-3, with D possibly TRBD1 on 5 matching bases. Germline V lookup: CDR1 SNHLY, CDR2 FYNNEI. This CDR3 has 13 amino acids. V lost 1 base to trimming and J lost 7 bases, with 9 bases between them. The CDR3 bases are TGTGCCAGCAGTGAAGAAGGGGTAAATACGCAGTATTTT. Its protein product is CASSEEGVNTQYF.

This rearrangement joins TRBV6-1 to TRBJ1-1, with D unresolved. Germline V gives CDR1 MNHNS, CDR2 SASEGT. This CDR3 has 12 residues. V was shortened by 3 bases and J by 6 bases, with 8 bases between the two germline ends. In DNA form, the CDR3 reads TGTGCCAGCAGTGACGGGGTTCCTGAAGCTTTCTTT. It yields the protein CASSDGVPEAFF.

J is TRBJ1-6 and V is TRBV15; TRBD1 agrees at 8 bases. Trimming removed 0 bases from V and 10 bases from J; junction bases left unmatched: 8. The CDR3 consists of 16 residues. Germline CDR1 LNHNV, CDR2 YYDKDF (reference sequence). The CDR3 spells CATSRDRTGFGSPLHF. The CDR3 nucleotides are TGTGCCACCAGCAGAGATAGGACAGGGTTTGGCTCACCCCTCCACTTT.

This chain links TRBV6-5 with TRBJ1-2; TRBD1 matches at 7 bases. Germline V gene lookup returns CDR1 MNHEY and CDR2 SVGAGI. The CDR3 loop spans 11 amino acids. J gave up 10 bases and V 6 bases, and 5 bases lay outside the gene matches. The CDR3 DNA follows: TGTGCCAGCAGACGGGACAGCAACTACACCTTC. Its translation: CASRRDSNYTF.

The chain links TRBV19 to TRBJ2-1; no firm D call. The CDR3 sequence is 15 residues long. CDR1 and CDR2 from the germline V gene are LNHDA and SQIVND (reference sequence). V gave up 6 bases and J gave up 0 bases, with 12 bases separating them. Here the CDR3 DNA reads TGTGCCAGTAGCCCTAGGGCCACCTCCTACAATGAGCAGTTCTTC. Its protein is CASSPRATSYNEQFF.

The sample holds one count of this clone. V gene TRBV10-1 combines with J gene TRBJ2-7, with 9 positions matching TRBD2. Germline V CDR1 and CDR2: WNHNN, SYGVQD (reference sequence). Trimming cost V 6 bases and J 2 bases; bases outside gene matches: 2. The CDR3 covers 13 residues. CDR3 bases: TGCGCCAGCAGCCTAGCGGGGACCTACGAGCAGTACTTC. The encoded protein is CASSLAGTYEQYF.

This clone was found once. The chain's CDR3 is CASRSRDRDEQYF. The CDR3 region has the DNA TGTGCCAGCAGGAGCCGGGACAGGGACGAGCAGTACTTC. The chain joins TRBV12-3 or TRBV12-4 to TRBJ2-7, with 9 bases matching TRBD1. The CDR3 is 13 residues long. The J segment lost 5 bases and the V segment lost 6 bases, leaving 5 bases of the junction unmatched.

The V gene is TRBV19, the J gene TRBJ2-1; D is unresolved. The CDR3 extends over 14 amino acids. V lost 3 bases to trimming and J lost 9 bases, with 15 bases between them. Germline V gene lookup returns CDR1 LNHDA and CDR2 SQIVND (reference sequence). Here the CDR3 reads CASSIGSLVSEQFF. CDR3 nucleotides: TGTGCCAGTAGTATTGGTTCTCTTGTTTCTGAGCAGTTCTTC.

The V and J genes are TRBV7-2 and TRBJ2-7; a weak D match, TRBD2 (7 bases). The germline CDR1 and CDR2 sequences are SGHTA and FQGNSA. CDR3 size: 14 residues. Trimming pared 5 bases from V and 3 bases from J, leaving 14 bases between. This CDR3 reads CASSQGRGGYEQYF. As DNA, the CDR3 is TGTGCCAGCAGCCAAGGGAGGGGGGGCTACGAGCAGTACTTC.

The gene calls are TRBV4-3 and TRBJ2-7; D is perhaps TRBD1 (6 bases). The CDR3 consists of 15 residues. The V gene lost 0 bases and the J gene lost 3 bases, with 12 bases spanning the gap. Germline values: CDR1 LGHNA, CDR2 YSLEER. The CDR3 sequence is CASSQDLGGSYEQYF. The DNA of the CDR3 is TGCGCCAGCAGCCAAGATCTAGGGGGAAGCTACGAGCAGTACTTC.

This clone appeared a single time. This chain joins TRBV12-5 and TRBJ1-1, with D perhaps matching TRBD1 (5 bases). This CDR3 has 14 residues. Germline V gene data show CDR1 as LGHNT and CDR2 as FRNRAP. V dropped 5 bases and J dropped 3 bases, with 13 bases sitting between them. CDR3 protein: CASGPRGKDTEAFF. Here the CDR3 DNA reads TGTGCTAGTGGTCCCCGGGGGAAGGACACTGAAGCTTTCTTT.

The rearrangement joins TRBV5-1 to TRBJ1-3; D uncertain. Trimming removed 8 bases from V and 1 base from J, with 13 bases in between. The CDR3 has 14 amino acids. The germline V gene encodes CDR1 SGHRS and CDR2 YFSETQ. The chain's CDR3 is CASSEVGSGNTIYF. As DNA, the CDR3 is TGCGCCAGTTCCGAAGTGGGGTCTGGAAACACCATATATTTT.

The chain recombines TRBV19 with TRBJ1-4; D is perhaps TRBD1 (5 bases). Between the trimmed V and J ends, which lost 7 bases and 8 bases, there was a span of 14 bases. The CDR3 length is 13 residues. From germline, CDR1 is LNHDA and CDR2 SQIVND (reference sequence). The CDR3: CASMRGGDEKLFF. Here the CDR3 DNA reads TGTGCCAGTATGAGGGGAGGTGACGAAAAACTGTTTTTT.